This entry is about one T cell receptor beta chain. This entry is derived from a study of blood T cell repertoires in COVID-19. The wider study: The United States, Italy and Spain provided the acute and convalescent COVID-19 samples. From T cells, B-cell-depleted T cells, or PBMCs came the material, which was cDNA or gDNA.

CDR3 size: 11 residues. V shed 11 bases and J shed 2 bases, with 10 bases lying between them. Only in-frame clones appear in the TCRdb table, and some are missing; sequencing was by immunoSEQ multiplex PCR. The table has around 250,000 clones, roughly 88% seen once. The chain is built from TRBV23-1 and TRBJ2-7; TRBD1 might be the D (6 bases). TRBV23-1 is flagged as an ORF with uncertain function. The source is a man under 40 who had recovered from COVID-19. Material: peripheral blood. CDR3 in DNA: TGCGCCGGATACAGGGCCTACGAGCAGTACTTC. This codes for CAGYRAYEQYF.